This T cell receptor beta chain was captured by sequencing in a study of blood T cell repertoires in COVID-19. V was cut by 5 bases and J by 5 bases, with 16 bases left in between. Germline CDR1 is SEHNR and CDR2 is FQNEAQ (reference sequence). The CDR3 consists of 15 residues. The authors' processing: The authors estimated nucleated cell counts from reference gene primer amplification. The table came from immunoSEQ multiplex PCR; TCRdb's copy has only in-frame clones and leaves some out. V and J calls and clone size are given by that table; D and trimming were obtained from the DNA. The sample records around 310,000 clones, roughly 90% being singletons.

This chain connects TRBV7-9 to TRBJ2-1, with D maybe TRBD2 (5 bases). The TCR sequence derives from a woman in her twenties or thirties who had recovered from COVID-19. The specimen was PBMCs or T cells enriched from blood (not recorded which). The CDR3 coding sequence is TGTGCCAGCAGCCCCCGACTAAGTGGAGACAATGAGCAGTTCTTC. Protein product: CASSPRLSGDNEQFF.